This TCR beta chain was captured by sequencing in a study of regulatory dendritic cells for organ transplantation. Profiled with immunoSEQ multiplex PCR; TCRdb holds only in-frame clones, not every one. The data hold 22,000 or so clones, with 74% observed a single time. CD4+ or CD8+ T cells were sorted as naive CD45RA+ or memory CD45RO+. From germline, CDR1 is SGHKS and CDR2 YYEKEE (reference sequence). The V and J ends lost 3 bases and 2 bases respectively, with 15 bases between them. The length of the CDR3 is 15 residues. The chain recombines TRBV5-5 with TRBJ2-7; possibly TRBD2 for D (5 bases). The clonotype was recovered from a human donor in good health. Sequencing input: memory CD4+ T cells from blood. As to subset: CD45RO+ memory T cells. The CDR3 spells CASSSGGQQTYEQYF. As DNA, the CDR3 is TGTGCCAGCAGCTCGGGCGGGCAGCAGACCTACGAGCAGTACTTC.